What follows are 15 T cell receptor beta chains derived from one specimen sequenced in a study of post-analysis software for immune sequencing data. These TCRs' antigens remain unknown. Presence of unique molecular identifiers characterized the TCR beta cDNA libraries. Each CDR3 protein gets one entry after TCRdb re-called the PCR reads with MiXCR. Seen here are roughly 180,000 distinct CDR3 sequences, approximately 30% observed once, and the top ten hold roughly 1.6%. Study findings and constraints: Patients had higher frequencies than controls of roughly 5 TRBV segments, including TRBV5-6, TRBV5-1 and TRBV20-1.

The specimen sequenced was blood. The source of these receptors is a girl aged 5 to 17 with multiple sclerosis.

The V call is TRBV5-1, the J call TRBJ2-1; weak D call: TRBD1 (6 bases). The better agreement between TRBJ2-7 and the DNA end casts doubt on the J call. The germline gives CDR1 SGHRS, CDR2 YFSETQ. This CDR3 region has 15 residues. The CDR3 nucleotides read TGCGCCAGCAGTTGGGGGTACAGGGTATACAATGAGCAGTACTTC. Protein product: CASSWGYRVYNEQYF.

This rearrangement joins TRBV3-1 to TRBJ1-2; a possible D gene is TRBD1 (5 bases). The CDR3 length is 14 residues. Germline CDR1 is LGHDT and CDR2 is YNNKEL (reference sequence). V dropped 2 bases and J dropped 5 bases, with 12 bases sitting between them. The CDR3 here is CASSQQAGFYGYTF. The CDR3 DNA sequence: TGTGCCAGCAGCCAACAAGCAGGGTTTTATGGCTACACCTTC.

This clonotype has at least ten counts. This chain links TRBV29-1 with TRBJ2-1; TRBD2 is a possible D gene (6 bases). CDR3 length: 14 residues. Trimming cost V 4 bases and J 3 bases, with 13 bases left between them. Germline V gene data show CDR1 as SQVTM and CDR2 as ANQGSEA. In DNA form, the CDR3 reads TGCAGCGTTGTTGACGGGGGAGGCTACAATGAGCAGTTCTTC. This codes for CSVVDGGGYNEQFF.

In this sample, this clonotype turned up many times. V is TRBV20-1 and J is TRBJ2-1; D is ambiguous. The V end lost 1 base, the J end lost 0 bases, and 13 bases lay between the germline ends. The germline CDR1 and CDR2 sequences are DFQATT and SNEGSKA (reference sequence). CDR3 size: 16 residues. CDR3 residues: CSARAPGFGSYNEQFF. In DNA, the CDR3 is TGCAGTGCTAGAGCCCCAGGCTTTGGCTCCTACAATGAGCAGTTCTTC.

A note on this clonotype: Since a much larger clone is just one base distant, this may be a read error. The CDR3 sequence is CASSLAALAGANVPTF. Written as DNA, the CDR3 is TGCGCCAGCAGCTTGGCCGCACTAGCTGGGGCCAACGTCCCGACTTTC. V usage is TRBV5-1 and J usage is TRBJ2-6, with D tentatively TRBD2 (6 bases). The CDR3 contains 16 residues. Germline lookup yields CDR1 SGHRS and CDR2 YFSETQ.

There are a few counts of this clonotype. The chain combines TRBV3-1 with TRBJ2-5; 7 bases agree with TRBD2. The germline gives CDR1 LGHDT, CDR2 YNNKEL (reference sequence). Unmatched junction bases numbered 4, after V lost 0 bases and J lost 3 bases. This CDR3 has 15 amino acids. DNA for the CDR3: TGTGCCAGCAGCCAAGAATCCAGCGGGGAAGAGACCCAGTACTTC. Its protein is CASSQESSGEETQYF.

V and J are TRBV7-3 and TRBJ2-2; TRBD1 matches 8 bases. This CDR3 comprises 16 residues. Trimming removed 2 bases from V and 1 base from J; junction bases left unmatched: 3. CDR1 SGHTA and CDR2 FQGTGA come from the germline V gene. The CDR3 spells CASSLQGAGNTGELFF. The CDR3 DNA reads as TGTGCCAGCAGCTTACAGGGGGCTGGGAACACCGGGGAGCTGTTTTTT.

The table lists this clonotype with many counts. The rearrangement links TRBV11-2 to TRBJ2-5; D call uncertain. V was clipped by 5 bases and J by 4 bases, with 8 bases between them. Germline V lookup: CDR1 SGHAT, CDR2 FQNNGV. The CDR3 runs to 12 residues. CDR3 coding DNA: TGTGCCAGCAGCGCCACCGGAGAGACCCAGTACTTC. Amino acids: CASSATGETQYF.

Sample share makes this clonotype medium-sized. The J gene is TRBJ2-1, the V gene TRBV7-3, with D perhaps TRBD2 (6 bases). Trimming removed 3 bases from V and 4 bases from J, with 19 bases in between. The CDR3 has 17 amino acids. Looked up from germline, CDR1 is SGHTA and CDR2 is FQGTGA. CDR3: CASSLGGGVLRYNEQFF. The CDR3 DNA reads TGTGCCAGCAGCTTGGGAGGCGGCGTATTACGGTACAATGAGCAGTTCTTC. The entire variable domain, with the rest obtained from reference TRBV7-3 and TRBJ2-1, is as follows: GAGVSQTPSNKVTEKGKYVELRCDPISGHTALYWYRQSLGQGPEFLIYFQGTGAADDSGLPNDRFFAVRPEGSVSTLKIQRTERGDSAVYLCASSLGGGVLRYNEQFFGPGTRLTVL.

At least ten counts were recorded for this clonotype. V is TRBV6-5 and J is TRBJ2-7; 13 bases map to TRBD2. The CDR3 covers 15 residues. V lost 5 bases, J lost 5 bases, and 6 bases stayed unmatched. Germline V gene lookup returns CDR1 MNHEY and CDR2 SVGAGI. The CDR3 region is CASSPLAGGSNEQYF. The DNA of the CDR3 is TGTGCCAGCAGTCCACTAGCGGGAGGGAGTAACGAGCAGTACTTC.

This clonotype showed up just once. A junction boundary mismatches the germline segment, possibly from a read error. The chain is built from TRBV12-3 or TRBV12-4 and TRBJ2-3; TRBD2 agrees at 8 bases. The CDR3 sequence is 14 residues long. CDR3 protein: CASSFSGTTDAQYF. As DNA, the CDR3 is TGTGCCAGCAGTTTTAGCGGGACCACAGATGCGCAGTATTTT.

As for this clonotype: As the CDR3 is not closed by the conserved phenylalanine or tryptophan, this likely results from a read error. J is TRBJ2-7 and V is TRBV12-3 or TRBV12-4; 9 bases align to TRBD2. There are 16 residues in the CDR3. V was clipped by 1 base and J by 2 bases; unmatched bases: 6. In nucleotides, the CDR3 is TGTGCCAGCAGTTTAGTGAGTAGCGGGAGAGCCTACGAGCAGTACTCC. Translating it yields CASSLVSSGRAYEQYS.

The chain carries TRBV7-9 and TRBJ1-5; tentatively, D is TRBD1 (5 bases). The CDR3 has 16 amino acids. CDR1 and CDR2 from the germline V gene are SEHNR and FQNEAQ (reference sequence). V lost 4 bases and J lost 9, with 22 bases in between. As DNA, the CDR3 is TGTGCCAGCAGCTCCCGGAGGGGAACGGTTATCACGCCCCAGCATTTT. Translating gives CASSSRRGTVITPQHF.

This clonotype came up many times. The rearrangement joins TRBV12-3 or TRBV12-4 to TRBJ2-1; tentative D call: TRBD1 (5 bases). Trimming took off 3 bases at V and 7 bases at J, with 7 bases between the two ends. This CDR3 has 12 amino acids. CDR3 region: CASSFRGNEQFF. The CDR3 DNA is TGTGCCAGCAGTTTTAGGGGAAATGAGCAGTTCTTC.

This clonotype appeared a few times. Being one base from a much bigger clone, this may be a read error. CDR3 protein: CACSLGGYEQYF. DNA for the CDR3: TGTGCCTGCAGTTTAGGGGGGTACGAGCAGTACTTC. The chain carries TRBV12-3 or TRBV12-4 and TRBJ2-7; D is perhaps TRBD1 or TRBD2 (6 bases each). The CDR3 contains 12 residues.